A selection of T cell receptor beta chains follows, all from one sample in a study of T-cell reconstitution after alpha-beta-depleted transplantation in children. TCRdb reprocessed the PCR reads via MiXCR and lists one record per CDR3 protein. The sample lists approximately 300,000 distinct CDR3 sequences, around 10% occurring once. The sample in question was PBMCs, obtained before TCRalphabeta/CD19-depleted stem cell transplant. The origin of the receptors is a boy younger than two with acute myeloid leukemia, due to receive a stem cell transplant. Both conserved end residues are part of each CDR3. A D gene is named only where the DNA matches it firmly. Rows may omit the clone size; those that give it use once, few, many or a size class.

d_call,v_call,j_call,clone_size,cdr3_aa,cdr3_nt
NA,TRBV11-2,TRBJ2-6,many,CASSVVSGGLVLSGANVLTF,TGTGCCAGCAGCGTGGTCTCAGGCGGTTTGGTTCTCTCTGGGGCCAACGTCCTGACTTTC
TRBD2,TRBV7-9,TRBJ2-1,few,CASSSSGTSGRDEQFF,TGTGCCAGCAGCTCGTCCGGGACTAGCGGGAGGGATGAGCAGTTCTTC
NA,TRBV5-1,TRBJ2-7,many,CASSLQGVYEQYF,TGCGCCAGCAGCTTGCAGGGAGTCTACGAGCAGTACTTC
NA,TRBV28,TRBJ1-1,NA,CATDIPNTEAFF,TGTGCCACGGACATACCGAACACTGAAGCTTTCTTT
NA,TRBV7-9,TRBJ2-5,many,CASSSTGTLKETQYF,TGTGCCAGCAGCTCAACGGGGACACTAAAAGAGACCCAGTACTTC
NA,TRBV25-1,TRBJ1-1,many,CASSAPGARTEAFF,TGTGCCAGCAGCGCCCCAGGGGCGAGGACTGAAGCTTTCTTT
NA,TRBV25-1,TRBJ1-1,many,CASSDLVGGNTEAFF,TGTGCCAGCAGTGACCTGGTAGGGGGGAACACTGAAGCTTTCTTT
TRBD2,TRBV29-1,TRBJ2-1,NA,CSVYGTSGSNMMNEQFF,TGCAGCGTTTATGGGACTAGCGGGAGTAATATGATGAATGAGCAGTTCTTC
TRBD2,TRBV28,TRBJ2-7,few,CASSLYPSLSGSPYEQYF,TGTGCCAGCAGTTTATATCCCTCTTTAAGCGGGAGCCCCTACGAGCAGTACTTC
NA,TRBV7-9,TRBJ1-5,NA,CASSLVGASGNQPQHF,TGTGCCAGCAGCTTAGTAGGGGCATCCGGCAATCAGCCCCAGCATTTT
NA,TRBV6-5,TRBJ2-3,few,CASSSVNPNTDTQYF,TGTGCCAGCAGTTCCGTGAACCCCAACACAGATACGCAGTATTTT
TRBD1,TRBV20-1,TRBJ1-2,many,CSARDPGGGYTF,TGCAGTGCTAGAGATCCAGGGGGCGGCTACACCTTC
NA,TRBV28,TRBJ1-5,many,CASKRRGYSNQPQHF,TGTGCCAGCAAAAGAAGGGGTTATAGCAATCAGCCCCAGCATTTT
NA,TRBV6-1,TRBJ1-1,few,CASSEPGMWVISGTEAFF,TGTGCCAGCAGTGAACCAGGGATGTGGGTAATCTCGGGCACTGAAGCTTTCTTT
NA,TRBV5-1,TRBJ1-1,few,CASSVWGRMNTEAFF,TGCGCCAGCAGCGTCTGGGGACGTATGAACACTGAAGCTTTCTTT
NA,TRBV3-1,TRBJ2-3,NA,CACCFSLLRDFAADTQYF,TGTGCCTGCTGTTTTTCGTTGCTTCGGGACTTCGCGGCAGATACGCAGTATTTT
NA,TRBV7-9,TRBJ2-7,NA,CASSAGETAYEQYF,TGTGCCAGCAGCGCAGGGGAAACAGCCTACGAGCAGTACTTC
TRBD1,TRBV3-1,TRBJ2-3,many,CASSQGQGYTDTQYF,TGTGCCAGCAGCCAAGGACAGGGGTACACAGATACGCAGTATTTT
NA,TRBV20-1,TRBJ2-7,few,CSAESGEWAYEQYF,TGCAGTGCCGAATCCGGGGAATGGGCCTACGAGCAGTACTTC
TRBD1,TRBV7-2,TRBJ2-5,many,CASSLTRGQETQYF,TGTGCCAGCAGCTTAACCAGGGGGCAAGAGACCCAGTACTTC
TRBD2,TRBV7-2,TRBJ2-7,many,CASSLAPSGLALYEQYF,TGTGCCAGCAGCTTAGCGCCTAGCGGCCTCGCCCTCTACGAGCAGTACTTC
NA,TRBV20-1,TRBJ2-5,few,CSAIGARGKGETQYF,TGCAGTGCTATCGGCGCGCGGGGAAAGGGGGAGACCCAGTACTTC
NA,TRBV5-5,TRBJ2-1,many,CASSLTWRGYNEQFF,TGTGCCAGCAGCTTGACATGGCGGGGCTACAATGAGCAGTTCTTC
TRBD2,TRBV20-1,TRBJ2-3,few,CSARRGGPDTQYF,TGCAGTGCACGGCGGGGGGGCCCAGATACGCAGTATTTT
NA,TRBV5-1,TRBJ2-7,many,CASSITYRDKGYEQYF,TGCGCCAGCAGCATTACTTACCGGGATAAGGGGTACGAGCAGTACTTC
NA,TRBV12-3/TRBV12-4,TRBJ1-1,many,CASSLVGPNTEAFF,TGTGCCAGCAGTTTAGTTGGCCCGAACACTGAAGCTTTCTTT
TRBD1,TRBV15,TRBJ2-3,many,CATSRSWRDRGRDTQYF,TGTGCCACCAGCAGATCGTGGAGGGACAGGGGTCGGGATACGCAGTATTTT
NA,TRBV20-1,TRBJ2-3,many,CSASTLAGVSTDTQYF,TGCAGTGCTAGTACCCTAGCCGGGGTAAGCACAGATACGCAGTATTTT
NA,TRBV28,TRBJ1-5,many,CASSLASGVGNQPQHF,TGTGCCAGCAGTCTCGCCTCAGGGGTGGGAAATCAGCCCCAGCATTTT
TRBD1,TRBV28,TRBJ1-4,many,CASSSGQDATNEKLFF,TGTGCCAGCAGTTCGGGACAGGATGCAACTAATGAAAAACTGTTTTTT
NA,TRBV7-2,TRBJ2-3,many,CASSSYSEGTQYF,TGTGCCAGCAGCTCTTATTCGGAGGGTACGCAGTATTTT
TRBD1,TRBV12-3/TRBV12-4,TRBJ2-1,many,CASRRQGNEQFF,TGTGCCAGCAGACGACAGGGCAATGAGCAGTTCTTC
NA,TRBV7-2,TRBJ2-5,many,CASSSSGTSHWGETQYF,TGTGCCAGCAGCTCATCCGGGACTTCTCACTGGGGAGAGACCCAGTACTTC
TRBD2,TRBV29-1,TRBJ2-1,NA,CSVEGLAEKSSYNEQFF,TGCAGCGTTGAGGGTCTAGCGGAGAAGAGCTCCTACAATGAGCAGTTCTTC
NA,TRBV7-8,TRBJ1-4,many,CASSPKDLLSNEKLFF,TGTGCCAGCAGCCCAAAGGATCTGCTTTCTAATGAAAAACTGTTTTTT
TRBD2,TRBV5-1,TRBJ2-1,many,CASSLDPSGGANEQFF,TGCGCCAGCAGCTTGGATCCTAGCGGGGGGGCCAATGAGCAGTTTTTC
NA,TRBV20-1,TRBJ2-2,many,CSARSGTHTGELFF,TGCAGTGCTAGGTCCGGGACACACACCGGGGAGCTGTTTTTT
NA,TRBV29-1,TRBJ2-1,many,CSVGGTTSYNEQFF,TGCAGCGTTGGGGGGACAACATCCTACAATGAGCAGTTCTTC
NA,TRBV15,TRBJ2-5,many,CATSRNSRTPQRYQETQYF,TGTGCCACCAGCAGAAACTCTCGGACTCCCCAAAGGTACCAAGAGACCCAGTACTTC
NA,TRBV12-3/TRBV12-4,TRBJ1-6,many,CASSFSGSSSPLHF,TGTGCCAGCAGTTTCTCAGGGAGTAGTTCACCCCTCCACTTT
TRBD1,TRBV5-5,TRBJ1-5,NA,CASSLTGDGQPQHF,TGTGCCAGCAGCTTAACAGGGGACGGGCAGCCCCAGCATTTT
NA,TRBV7-9,TRBJ2-7,NA,CASSPTGRLPNIEQYF,TGTGCCAGCAGCCCGACCGGCAGACTTCCCAATATAGAGCAGTACTTC
TRBD2,TRBV27,TRBJ2-5,many,CASSPGGTLETQYF,TGTGCCAGCAGTCCCGGGGGGACCCTTGAGACCCAGTACTTC
NA,TRBV25-1,TRBJ1-6,NA,CASSETNGGDSPLHF,TGTGCCAGCAGTGAAACGAACGGCGGGGATTCACCCCTCCACTTT
TRBD1,TRBV7-2,TRBJ2-7,few,CASSFTSGTASYEQYF,TGTGCCAGCAGCTTCACATCCGGGACAGCCTCCTACGAGCAGTACTTC
NA,TRBV20-1,TRBJ1-2,many,CSATRGDRPNYGYTF,TGCAGTGCTACGAGGGGTGACCGACCTAACTATGGCTACACCTTC
TRBD2,TRBV18,TRBJ2-3,many,CASSPLAGGLLHTDTQYF,TGTGCCAGCTCACCACTAGCGGGAGGTCTATTACACACAGATACGCAGTATTTT
TRBD2,TRBV6-2/TRBV6-3,TRBJ2-1,many,CACGRTPYNEQFF,TGTGCCTGCGGGAGGACGCCCTACAATGAGCAGTTCTTC
TRBD2,TRBV7-3,TRBJ2-3,many,CASSLASGGAIDTQYF,TGTGCCAGCAGCTTAGCTAGCGGGGGGGCTATAGATACGCAGTATTTT
NA,TRBV9,TRBJ2-2,many,CASSVAHLATNTGELFF,TGTGCCAGCAGCGTAGCGCACCTAGCGACGAACACCGGGGAGCTGTTTTTT
TRBD1,TRBV12-3/TRBV12-4,TRBJ2-7,many,CASSFRDRASYEQYF,TGTGCCAGCAGTTTCCGGGACAGGGCCTCCTACGAGCAGTACTTC
NA,TRBV20-1,TRBJ2-1,many,CSARGGQGGLNEQFF,TGCAGTGCTAGAGGGGGCCAGGGGGGCCTTAATGAGCAGTTCTTC
NA,TRBV15,TRBJ2-4,few,CATSRGTFQDTLAKNIQYF,TGTGCCACCAGCAGAGGAACTTTCCAGGACACCCTAGCCAAAAACATTCAGTACTTC